A selection of T cell receptor beta chains follows, all from one sample in a study of CD8+CD57+ T cells in acquired aplastic anemia. TCRdb called the reads again in MiXCR, with one record for every CDR3 protein. The sample consists of 150,000 to 200,000 distinct CDR3 sequences, 64% of them appearing once. The specimen was sorted CD4+, CD8+, or CD8+CD57+ T cells (not recorded which) from PBMCs. The origin of the receptors is a human donor with severe aplastic anemia or a healthy control (not recorded which). The CDR3 runs from the conserved cysteine through the conserved F or W. Fields, in order: clone size, V gene, CDR3 protein. The size of a clone is reported for some rows only, either as once, few or many, or as a class for expanded clones.

NA TRBV7-2 CASSLQGARTEAFF
NA TRBV7-9 CASSQGTVPDTQYF
many TRBV11-2 CASSPGTGAYEQYF
NA TRBV29-1 CSVADYSSGANVLTF
NA TRBV7-6 CASSKEISGNTIYF
NA TRBV10-3 CAIRTASPLHF
NA TRBV6-4 CASSDRDSHNQPQHF
NA TRBV10-3 CAISDFTGAGGYTF
few TRBV6-6 CASSPQETQYF
NA TRBV6-5 CASILLAEAFF
NA TRBV7-9 CASSPRISGADGYTF
few TRBV7-9 CASNLQSEDTQYF
many TRBV29-1 CSVGQGTSYEQYF
many TRBV7-2 CASSFQETQYF
NA TRBV6-7 CASSYRCGGRAEEKLFF
NA TRBV9 CASSDRIGANVLTFGELFF
NA TRBV7-9 CASSLQGGQGYEQYF
few TRBV5-1 CASSLEGWSGSYEQYF
many TRBV11-3 CASSYTGTKNTDTQYF
NA TRBV4-2 CASSQTLGQSTDTQYF
few TRBV7-9 CASSPTGGYGYTF
few TRBV15 CATSSRTSGTDTQYF
NA TRBV29-1 CSAKGVELNTGELFF
once TRBV5-6 CASSQVTRRNEQFF
NA TRBV7-9 CASSGIQWAEAFF
NA TRBV10-3 CATQNSGNTIYF
NA TRBV20-1 CSARQHGYTF
few TRBV12-3/TRBV12-4 CASSYAETQYF
NA TRBV12-3/TRBV12-4 CASSFFSLAGPGYEQYF
NA TRBV19 CASSVDRDGYTF
NA TRBV7-2 CASIKVGQNTEAFF
NA TRBV12-3/TRBV12-4 CASSPSGGAATGSVYEQYF
many TRBV25-1 CASTYQGSEAFF
NA TRBV27 CASSDSGGYEQYF
few TRBV2 CASRMNTEAFF
NA TRBV2 CASSDAGTGGLWNEQFF
NA TRBV15 CATSRGTYQPQHF
NA TRBV20-1 CSAFRGYEQYF
NA TRBV9 CASSGWTGFYEQYF